These 14 T cell receptor beta chains were all obtained from the same sample, sequenced in a study of shared clonotypes between healthy human individuals. Profiled with immunoSEQ multiplex PCR; TCRdb holds only in-frame clones, not every one. The repertoire holds over 1.5 million clones, with about 98% as singletons. The sequenced sample was naive CD4+ T cells sorted from blood. Regarding subset: CD45RA+ positively selected. These receptor sequences come from a man aged 30 to 45 in good health.

In this sample, this clone turned up once. The V and J genes are TRBV9 and TRBJ2-1, with D uncertain. Trimming removed 0 bases at V and 6 bases at J, with 10 bases between. Germline V gives CDR1 SGDLS, CDR2 YYNGEE. This CDR3 is built from 14 residues. This chain's CDR3 is CASSVEGRFNEQFF. CDR3 DNA: TGTGCCAGCAGCGTAGAAGGCCGCTTCAATGAGCAGTTCTTC. Supplemented by reference TRBV9 and TRBJ2-1, the full variable domain reads DSGVTQTPKHLITATGQRVTLRCSPRSGDLSVYWYQQSLDQGLQFLIQYYNGEERAKGNILERFSAQQFPDLHSELNLSSLELGDSALYFCASSVEGRFNEQFFGPGTRLTVL.

V gene TRBV15 combines with J gene TRBJ2-1; D remains ambiguous. The CDR3 sequence is 15 residues long. Germline V lookup: CDR1 LNHNV, CDR2 YYDKDF (reference sequence). V was pared by 4 bases and J by 8 bases, with 18 bases between. CDR3 residues: CATSTRASRQHEQFF. The DNA for the CDR3 is TGTGCCACCAGCACCCGGGCTTCACGGCAGCATGAGCAGTTCTTC.

The chain is built from TRBV7-8 and TRBJ2-7; D is unresolved. The CDR3 runs 14 residues. Trimming left V 3 bases short and J 0 bases short, with 9 bases between. Germline-derived CDR1 and CDR2 are SGHVS and FQNEAQ. The CDR3 bases are TGTGCCAGCAGCTTGGCCAGTTTCTCCTACGAGCAGTACTTC. This translates into CASSLASFSYEQYF.

The V and J genes are TRBV27 and TRBJ1-5; D might be TRBD1 (6 bases). V gave up 5 bases and J gave up 4 bases, with 12 bases separating them. Germline V gene data show CDR1 as MNHEY and CDR2 as SMNVEV (reference sequence). The CDR3 loop spans 14 amino acids. CDR3 nucleotides: TGTGCCAGCAGTGGTGGGAGGGGGAATCAGCCCCAGCATTTT. Protein: CASSGGRGNQPQHF.

The chain couples TRBV28 to TRBJ2-7; 11 nucleotides agree with TRBD1. This CDR3 has 17 residues. Trimming removed 1 base from V and 4 bases from J; junction bases left unmatched: 9. Germline values: CDR1 MDHEN, CDR2 SYDVKM. CDR3 residues: CASSLLAGTGGRYEQYF. The DNA of the CDR3 is TGTGCCAGCAGTTTATTAGCGGGGACAGGGGGTAGGTACGAGCAGTACTTC.

The chain is built from TRBV6-4 and TRBJ2-7, with TRBD2 identical over 10 bases. The CDR3 is 14 residues long. Germline lookup yields CDR1 MRHNA and CDR2 SNTAGT. The V segment lost 4 bases and the J segment 2 bases; nucleotides outside the gene matches: 2. The CDR3, as DNA: TGTGCCAGCAGTGTTCTAGCGGGAGCCTACGAGCAGTACTTC. This encodes CASSVLAGAYEQYF.

This clone was found once. The V call is TRBV19, the J call TRBJ2-7, with TRBD2 matching over 7 bases. Germline V CDR1 and CDR2: LNHDA, SQIVND (reference sequence). The CDR3 is 17 residues long. V was pared by 1 base and J by 0 bases, with 9 bases of the junction left unmatched. This chain's CDR3 is CASSIGRSGGDSYEQYF. Here the CDR3 DNA reads TGTGCCAGTAGTATAGGACGTTCGGGGGGTGACTCCTACGAGCAGTACTTC.

The chain carries TRBV18 and TRBJ2-3; 8 bases map to TRBD2. J was trimmed by 4 bases and V by 3 bases; bases with no gene match: 9. The CDR3 contains 16 residues. Germline V gene lookup returns CDR1 KGHSH and CDR2 LQKENI. As DNA, the CDR3 is TGTGCCAGCTCACCCTTAGAGGCGGGAGGATCAGATACGCAGTATTTT. Its protein is CASSPLEAGGSDTQYF.

This chain links TRBV10-3 with TRBJ2-1, with 7 bases fitting TRBD2. This CDR3 is built from 15 residues. V was pared by 11 bases and J by 0 bases, with 10 bases of the junction left unmatched. Germline V gene data show CDR1 as ENHRY and CDR2 as SYGVKD. DNA of the CDR3: TGTGCCTCCCTTCGCGGGAGTGGCTCCTACAATGAGCAGTTCTTC. Protein sequence: CASLRGSGSYNEQFF.

This clone is a singleton in its sample. The V and J genes are TRBV15 and TRBJ2-6; tentatively, D is TRBD2 (5 bases). V lost 0 bases and J 0 bases, leaving 12 bases between the germline ends. Germline V CDR1 and CDR2: LNHNV, YYDKDF (reference sequence). CDR3 length: 18 amino acids. In DNA form, the CDR3 reads TGTGCCACCAGCAGAGACCTCGACGGAGGCTCTGGGGCCAACGTCCTGACTTTC. Amino acid sequence: CATSRDLDGGSGANVLTF.

Note on this clone: This same CDR3 is encoded by further DNA sequences in the sample. The chain carries TRBV30 and TRBJ1-5; no reliable D call. This CDR3 has 13 residues. The V and J ends lost 0 bases and 4 bases respectively, with 7 bases between them. Germline CDR1 GTSNPN, CDR2 SVGIG (reference sequence). The CDR3 nucleotides read TGTGCCTGGAGTGTCGGGGTGAATCAGCCCCAGCATTTT. Its translation is CAWSVGVNQPQHF.

J is TRBJ1-2 and V is TRBV28; possible D gene TRBD1, 5 bases. CDR3 length equals 15 residues. V lost 5 bases, J lost 6 bases, and 19 bases lay in between. Germline values: CDR1 MDHEN, CDR2 SYDVKM. The CDR3 nucleotides are TGTGCCAGCAGTCCCCGACGGGGGGTGGGGAATGGCTACACCTTC. Its protein is CASSPRRGVGNGYTF.

The gene calls are TRBV2 and TRBJ1-2; 12 positions match TRBD1. After removal of 8 bases from V and 8 bases from J, the junction contained 9 bases not matched to a gene. In germline, CDR1 is SNHLY, CDR2 FYNNEI. The CDR3 has 14 residues. CDR3: CASLRGQGARGYTF. CDR3 sequence (DNA): TGTGCCAGCCTGCGGGGACAGGGGGCCCGGGGCTACACCTTC.

The chain is built from TRBV28 and TRBJ1-2; D is uncertain. The germline gives CDR1 MDHEN, CDR2 SYDVKM. There are 14 residues in the CDR3. Trimming cost V 3 bases and J 1 base, with 9 bases left between them. CDR3 bases: TGTGCCAGCAGTTTGCAGGCCCTTAACTATGGCTACACCTTC. It specifies CASSLQALNYGYTF.